These 17 T cell receptor beta chains share one sample of origin, sequenced in a study of cytomegalovirus exposure and HLA in healthy donors. The PCR used 60 Vbeta and 13 Jbeta primers. Assay used: immunoSEQ multiplex PCR; TCRdb lists only in-frame clones, some missing. The sample yields 35,000 or so clones, 80% to 90% seen once. Input material: PBMCs. These receptors were obtained from a woman in her thirties or forties in good health and CMV-seronegative.

The chain carries TRBV19 and TRBJ2-3, with 8 bases matching TRBD2. V shed 5 bases, J shed 2 bases, and the junction held 12 bases outside the gene matches. From germline, CDR1 is LNHDA and CDR2 SQIVND (reference sequence). CDR3 length: 17 residues. The CDR3 is CASSLPAGAISTDTQYF. CDR3 coding DNA: TGTGCCAGTAGTCTCCCAGCGGGGGCTATCTCCACAGATACGCAGTATTTT.

The chain employs TRBV6-6 and TRBJ1-6; 8 nucleotides line up with TRBD1. Germline loops: CDR1 MNHNY, CDR2 SVGAGI (reference sequence). The length of the CDR3 is 14 residues. V dropped 6 bases and J dropped 8; count of bases not matched to a gene: 6. The CDR3, as DNA: TGTGCCAGCAGGGGACAGGTAGTGGATTCACCCCTCCACTTT. Translated, it gives CASRGQVVDSPLHF.

This rearrangement joins TRBV6-5 to TRBJ2-1; tentatively, D is TRBD1 (6 bases). CDR3 length equals 15 residues. Germline V gene lookup returns CDR1 MNHEY and CDR2 SVGAGI. Trimming left V 5 bases short and J 1 base short, with 12 bases between. The CDR3 sequence is CASSPDRSSYNEQFF. The CDR3 DNA sequence: TGTGCCAGCAGTCCTGACAGGTCTTCCTACAATGAGCAGTTCTTC.

The chain combines TRBV28 with TRBJ1-1, with D possibly being TRBD1 (5 bases). CDR3 length equals 16 residues. Germline V CDR1 and CDR2: MDHEN, SYDVKM. V gave up 3 bases and J gave up 3 bases, with 17 bases separating them. The CDR3 loop reads CASSFEQAKRDTEAFF. Written as DNA, the CDR3 is TGTGCCAGCAGTTTCGAACAGGCGAAAAGGGACACTGAAGCTTTCTTT. The variable domain in full, completed from reference TRBV28 and TRBJ1-1, reads DVKVTQSSRYLVKRTGEKVFLECVQDMDHENMFWYRQDPGLGLRLIYFSYDVKMKEKGDIPEGYSVSREKKERFSLILESASTNQTSMYLCASSFEQAKRDTEAFFGQGTRLTVV.

The rearrangement joins TRBV7-2 to TRBJ2-5; 7 bases agree with TRBD1. This CDR3 has 13 amino acids. Germline CDR1 SGHTA, CDR2 FQGNSA. Unmatched junction bases numbered 5, after V lost 6 bases and J lost 4 bases. The CDR3 loop reads CASSSGTAETQYF. The CDR3 DNA sequence: TGTGCCAGCAGTTCCGGGACAGCAGAGACCCAGTACTTC.

This chain connects TRBV7-2 to TRBJ1-5, with 11 bases matching TRBD1. CDR1 is SGHTA, CDR2 FQGNSA, per germline. V shed 2 bases and J 8 bases; nucleotides not matched to a gene: 5. The CDR3 has 15 residues. The CDR3 sequence: CASSLTGTGGKPQHF. CDR3 nucleotides: TGTGCCAGCAGCTTAACCGGGACAGGGGGTAAGCCCCAGCATTTT. Using reference TRBV7-2 and TRBJ1-5 for the parts outside the CDR3, the full variable domain is GAGVSQSPSNKVTEKGKDVELRCDPISGHTALYWYRQSLGQGLEFLIYFQGNSAPDKSGLPSDRFSAERTGGSVSTLTIQRTQQEDSAVYLCASSLTGTGGKPQHFGDGTRLSIL.

The rearrangement uses TRBV5-8 and TRBJ2-3; the D is unclear. The CDR3 sequence is 10 residues long. Germline assignment: CDR1 SGHTS and CDR2 YDEGEE. V lost 0 bases and J 10 bases, leaving 3 bases between the germline ends. As DNA, the CDR3 is TGTGCCAGCAGCTTGGGGCCGCAGTATTTT. Protein: CASSLGPQYF. The entire variable domain, with the rest obtained from reference TRBV5-8 and TRBJ2-3, is as follows: EAGVTQSPTHLIKTRGQQATLRCSPISGHTSVYWYQQALGLGLQFLLWYDEGEERNRGNFPPRFSGRQFPNYSSELNVNALELEDSALYLCASSLGPQYFGPGTRLTVL.

This chain joins TRBV2 and TRBJ2-2, with D possibly matching TRBD1 (6 bases). Trimming stripped 10 bases from V and 3 bases from J, with 15 bases between. This CDR3 has 14 residues. CDR1 is SNHLY and CDR2 is FYNNEI in the germline V gene. The CDR3 DNA follows: TGTGCCACCTACCGGGACACCTACACCGGGGAGCTGTTTTTT. Its translation is CATYRDTYTGELFF.

The chain recombines TRBV5-1 with TRBJ1-1; maybe TRBD1 (6 bases). This CDR3 comprises 14 residues. The germline gives CDR1 SGHRS, CDR2 YFSETQ. Trimming removed 1 base at V and 5 bases at J, with 12 bases between. CDR3 loop: CASSLTAGVTEAFF. CDR3 in DNA: TGCGCCAGCAGCTTGACAGCAGGGGTGACTGAAGCTTTCTTT.

The chain joins TRBV4-1 to TRBJ1-2, with unresolved D. Trimming took 0 bases from V and 4 from J, leaving 12 bases between them. The germline V gene has CDR1 MGHRA and CDR2 YSYEKL. The CDR3 is made up of 15 amino acids. In DNA, the CDR3 is TGCGCCAGCAGCCAAGAGGAGTCCGGGAGCTATGGCTACACCTTC. It specifies CASSQEESGSYGYTF.

This clone was detected only a few times. The chain uses TRBV5-1 and TRBJ2-2; 9 bases line up with TRBD1. CDR3 length: 16 amino acids. The V gene end was trimmed by 4 bases and the J gene end by 0 bases; junction bases not matched to a gene: 4. In germline, CDR1 is SGHRS, CDR2 YFSETQ. The CDR3 region is CASSITGGANTGELFF. The DNA for the CDR3 is TGCGCCAGCAGCATTACAGGGGGCGCGAACACCGGGGAGCTGTTTTTT.

The chain carries TRBV5-1 and TRBJ1-2; D is perhaps TRBD1 (6 bases). V lost 4 bases and J lost 4, with 14 bases in between. The CDR3 sequence is 14 residues long. The germline V gene has CDR1 SGHRS and CDR2 YFSETQ. CDR3 coding DNA: TGCGCCAGCAGCCAAGGACAGCCTCGCTATGGCTACACCTTC. Translating gives CASSQGQPRYGYTF.

The rearrangement joins TRBV7-2 to TRBJ2-5, with D maybe TRBD2 (7 bases). The CDR3 runs 15 residues. Trimming removed 5 bases from V and 5 bases from J, with 18 bases in between. CDR1 is SGHTA, CDR2 FQGNSA, per germline. The CDR3 DNA follows: TGTGCCAGCAGCGCCCGTTTGGGGGGGCGCGAGACCCAGTACTTC. Translation gives CASSARLGGRETQYF.

The CDR3 sequence: CASSSSSGIAKNIQYF. CDR3 in DNA: TGTGCCAGCAGCAGCTCTAGCGGTATAGCCAAAAACATTCAGTACTTC. V gene TRBV11-2 combines with J gene TRBJ2-4; 7 positions match TRBD2. CDR1 is SGHAT, CDR2 FQNNGV, per germline. The CDR3 runs to 16 residues. The J segment lost 0 bases and the V segment lost 5 bases, leaving 7 bases of the junction unmatched. Complete variable domain (other parts from reference TRBV11-2 and TRBJ2-4): EAGVAQSPRYKIIEKRQSVAFWCNPISGHATLYWYQQILGQGPKLLIQFQNNGVVDDSQLPKDRFSAERLKGVDSTLKIQPAKLEDSAVYLCASSSSSGIAKNIQYFGAGTRLSVL.

In this sample, this clone turned up a few times. This rearrangement joins TRBV6-5 to TRBJ1-1; D is unresolved. The CDR3 loop spans 14 amino acids. V lost 6 bases to trimming and J lost 4 bases, with 15 bases between them. Per the germline V gene, CDR1 is MNHEY and CDR2 is SVGAGI. CDR3 loop: CASSPLDISTEAFF. The CDR3 DNA sequence: TGTGCCAGCAGCCCCCTCGATATTAGCACTGAAGCTTTCTTT.

J is TRBJ2-5 and V is TRBV7-2, with 7 positions matching TRBD1. Germline V gene lookup returns CDR1 SGHTA and CDR2 FQGNSA. After removal of 5 bases from V and 5 bases from J, the junction contained 5 bases not matched to a gene. This CDR3 region has 13 residues. CDR3 region: CASSRQGWETQYF. DNA of the CDR3: TGTGCCAGCAGCAGACAGGGATGGGAGACCCAGTACTTC.

This chain links TRBV7-8 with TRBJ2-1; 10 bases fit TRBD2. J lost 9 bases, V lost 1 base, and 15 bases had no gene match. The CDR3 length is 18 residues. Germline loops: CDR1 SGHVS, CDR2 FQNEAQ. The CDR3 DNA follows: TGTGCCAGCAGCTTAGTCTGGCTAGCGGGGGAAAAGGGGCGTGAGCAGTTCTTC. It encodes CASSLVWLAGEKGREQFF.